These T cell receptor beta chains were read from a single sample in a study of T cell responses to AZD1222 COVID-19 vaccine. Repertoires were generated with immunoSEQ multiplex PCR, while TCRdb's copy carries only in-frame clones and drops some. The sample lists 90,000 to 140,000 clones, about four fifths occurring once. Sequenced material: peripheral blood, taken on day 0 of AZD1222 vaccination. These receptors came from an adult in good health. CDR3s include the opening cysteine and the closing phenylalanine or tryptophan. Fields, in order: J gene, clone size, V gene, D gene, CDR3 protein, CDR3 DNA. A D gene is named only where the DNA matches it firmly. Some rows mark clone size as missing; the rest say once, few, many or name a class of expanded clone.

j_call: TRBJ2-5; clone_size: .; v_call: TRBV6-2/TRBV6-3; d_call: TRBD2; cdr3_aa: CASSPSGGAWETQYF; cdr3_nt: TGTGCCAGCAGCCCTAGCGGGGGGGCTTGGGAGACCCAGTACTTC
j_call: TRBJ1-1; clone_size: .; v_call: TRBV5-1; d_call: .; cdr3_aa: CASSLLTNTEAFF; cdr3_nt: TGCGCCAGCAGCTTACTCACGAACACTGAAGCTTTCTTT
j_call: TRBJ2-2; clone_size: .; v_call: TRBV9; d_call: TRBD2; cdr3_aa: CASSVGAGGPSGELFF; cdr3_nt: TGTGCCAGCAGCGTAGGAGCGGGGGGGCCTTCCGGGGAGCTGTTTTTT
j_call: TRBJ1-1; clone_size: .; v_call: TRBV4-3; d_call: .; cdr3_aa: CASSHYQSYNTEAFF; cdr3_nt: TGCGCCAGCAGCCATTATCAGTCTTACAACACTGAAGCTTTCTTT
j_call: TRBJ1-5; clone_size: .; v_call: TRBV6-2/TRBV6-3; d_call: .; cdr3_aa: CASSYSTFRLDQPQHF; cdr3_nt: TGTGCCAGCAGTTACTCGACTTTTCGGCTGGATCAGCCCCAGCATTTT
j_call: TRBJ2-1; clone_size: .; v_call: TRBV3-1/TRBV3-2; d_call: TRBD2; cdr3_aa: CASSPWGGLAGNEQFF; cdr3_nt: TGTGCCAGCAGCCCTTGGGGGGGACTAGCGGGAAATGAGCAGTTCTTC
j_call: TRBJ2-7; clone_size: once; v_call: TRBV6-5; d_call: TRBD1; cdr3_aa: CASSPSRDRPYEQYF; cdr3_nt: TGTGCCAGCAGTCCCAGCCGGGACAGACCCTACGAGCAGTACTTC
j_call: TRBJ2-1; clone_size: .; v_call: TRBV6-2/TRBV6-3; d_call: .; cdr3_aa: CASSSSSPGNEQFF; cdr3_nt: TGTGCCAGCAGTTCTAGCAGTCCCGGCAATGAGCAGTTCTTC
j_call: TRBJ2-5; clone_size: .; v_call: TRBV19; d_call: .; cdr3_aa: CASSKAAQETQYF; cdr3_nt: TGTGCCAGTAGTAAGGCAGCACAAGAGACCCAGTACTTC
j_call: TRBJ1-4; clone_size: once; v_call: TRBV18; d_call: .; cdr3_aa: CASSRDHNEKLFF; cdr3_nt: TGTGCCAGCTCACGGGACCATAATGAAAAACTGTTTTTT
j_call: TRBJ1-2; clone_size: .; v_call: TRBV19; d_call: .; cdr3_aa: CASSIKTPSYGYTF; cdr3_nt: TGTGCCAGTAGTATTAAAACTCCTAGCTATGGCTACACCTTC
j_call: TRBJ2-1; clone_size: few; v_call: TRBV15; d_call: TRBD2; cdr3_aa: CATSRVGGANEQFF; cdr3_nt: TGTGCCACCAGCAGAGTCGGGGGGGCCAATGAGCAGTTCTTC
j_call: TRBJ1-2; clone_size: .; v_call: TRBV29-1; d_call: TRBD1; cdr3_aa: CSVEDRNLDRGKGYGYTF; cdr3_nt: TGCAGCGTTGAAGATCGCAACCTTGACAGGGGGAAAGGTTATGGCTACACCTTC
j_call: TRBJ1-2; clone_size: .; v_call: TRBV4-3; d_call: .; cdr3_aa: CASSQDPTLSGYTF; cdr3_nt: TGCGCCAGCAGCCAAGATCCTACGTTGTCTGGCTACACCTTC
j_call: TRBJ1-1; clone_size: .; v_call: TRBV11-2; d_call: .; cdr3_aa: CASSPRLVQGNTEAFF; cdr3_nt: TGTGCCAGCAGCCCGAGACTAGTACAGGGAAACACTGAAGCTTTCTTT
j_call: TRBJ1-4; clone_size: .; v_call: TRBV11-2; d_call: .; cdr3_aa: CASSLIGEEEKLFF; cdr3_nt: TGTGCCAGCAGCTTAATCGGGGAAGAAGAAAAACTGTTTTTT
j_call: TRBJ1-5; clone_size: .; v_call: TRBV12-5; d_call: TRBD1; cdr3_aa: CASGLEQGAGNQPQHF; cdr3_nt: TGTGCTAGTGGTTTGGAACAGGGGGCCGGCAATCAGCCCCAGCATTTT
j_call: TRBJ1-4; clone_size: .; v_call: TRBV29-1; d_call: .; cdr3_aa: CSAEQGRHEKLFF; cdr3_nt: TGCAGCGCCGAACAGGGTAGGCATGAAAAACTGTTTTTT
j_call: TRBJ1-4; clone_size: .; v_call: TRBV18; d_call: TRBD1; cdr3_aa: CASSPQQGATNEKLFF; cdr3_nt: TGTGCCAGCTCACCACAGCAGGGGGCAACTAATGAAAAACTGTTTTTT
j_call: TRBJ2-7; clone_size: .; v_call: TRBV4-3; d_call: .; cdr3_aa: CASSQEFSSYEQYF; cdr3_nt: TGCGCCAGCAGCCAAGAGTTTAGCTCCTACGAGCAGTACTTC
j_call: TRBJ1-1; clone_size: .; v_call: TRBV10-3; d_call: .; cdr3_aa: CAIAARQENTEAFF; cdr3_nt: TGTGCCATCGCAGCTCGGCAGGAGAACACTGAAGCTTTCTTT
j_call: TRBJ1-2; clone_size: .; v_call: TRBV7-2; d_call: TRBD1; cdr3_aa: CASSLAGQGAGGYTF; cdr3_nt: TGTGCCAGCAGCTTAGCGGGACAGGGGGCGGGTGGCTACACCTTC
j_call: TRBJ2-1; clone_size: once; v_call: TRBV7-2; d_call: TRBD2; cdr3_aa: CASSLGLAGGEQFF; cdr3_nt: TGTGCCAGCAGCTTAGGACTAGCGGGGGGTGAGCAGTTCTTC
j_call: TRBJ2-4; clone_size: .; v_call: TRBV18; d_call: .; cdr3_aa: CASSSLGAGAKNIQYF; cdr3_nt: TGTGCCAGCTCGTCCCTAGGGGCCGGGGCCAAAAACATTCAGTACTTC
j_call: TRBJ1-1; clone_size: .; v_call: TRBV6-6; d_call: .; cdr3_aa: CASSKDSSVSEAFF; cdr3_nt: TGTGCCAGCAGTAAGGACTCCAGCGTTTCTGAAGCTTTCTTT
j_call: TRBJ1-2; clone_size: once; v_call: TRBV7-2; d_call: TRBD1; cdr3_aa: CASSPRDSFYGYTF; cdr3_nt: TGTGCCAGCAGCCCACGGGACAGCTTCTATGGCTACACCTTC
j_call: TRBJ2-1; clone_size: .; v_call: TRBV5-1; d_call: .; cdr3_aa: CASSIGGPGNEQFF; cdr3_nt: TGCGCCAGCAGCATAGGGGGGCCTGGCAATGAGCAGTTCTTC
j_call: TRBJ1-1; clone_size: .; v_call: TRBV4-3; d_call: TRBD1; cdr3_aa: CASSQTGGDTEAFF; cdr3_nt: TGCGCCAGCAGCCAGACAGGGGGAGACACTGAAGCTTTCTTT
j_call: TRBJ1-2; clone_size: .; v_call: TRBV5-1; d_call: TRBD1; cdr3_aa: CASSERTGGNYGYTF; cdr3_nt: TGCGCCAGCAGCGAGAGGACAGGGGGGAACTATGGCTACACCTTC